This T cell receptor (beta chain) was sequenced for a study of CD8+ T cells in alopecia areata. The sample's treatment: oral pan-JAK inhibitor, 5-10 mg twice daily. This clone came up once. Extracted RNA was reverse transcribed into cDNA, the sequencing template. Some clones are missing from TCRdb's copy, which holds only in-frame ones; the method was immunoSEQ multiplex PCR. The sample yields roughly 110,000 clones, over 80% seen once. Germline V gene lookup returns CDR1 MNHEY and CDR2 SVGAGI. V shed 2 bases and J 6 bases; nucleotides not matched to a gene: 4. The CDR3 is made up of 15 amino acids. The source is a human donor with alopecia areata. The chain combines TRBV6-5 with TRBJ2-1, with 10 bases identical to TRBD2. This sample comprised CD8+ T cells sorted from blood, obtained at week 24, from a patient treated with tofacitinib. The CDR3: CASSYMSGGGNEQFF. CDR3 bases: TGTGCCAGCAGTTACATGAGCGGGGGGGGCAATGAGCAGTTCTTC.